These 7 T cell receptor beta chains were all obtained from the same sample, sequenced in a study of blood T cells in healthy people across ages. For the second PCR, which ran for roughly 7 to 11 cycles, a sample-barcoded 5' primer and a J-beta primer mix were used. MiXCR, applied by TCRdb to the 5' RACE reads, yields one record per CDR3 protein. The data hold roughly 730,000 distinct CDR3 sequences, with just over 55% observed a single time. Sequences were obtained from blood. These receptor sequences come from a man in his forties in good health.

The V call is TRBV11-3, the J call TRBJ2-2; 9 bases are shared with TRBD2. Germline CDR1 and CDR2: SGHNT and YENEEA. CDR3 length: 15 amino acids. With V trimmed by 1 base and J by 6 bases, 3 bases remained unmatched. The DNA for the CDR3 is TGTGCCAGCAGCTTAGTAGCGGGAGCCGCCGGGGAGCTGTTTTTT. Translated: CASSLVAGAAGELFF.

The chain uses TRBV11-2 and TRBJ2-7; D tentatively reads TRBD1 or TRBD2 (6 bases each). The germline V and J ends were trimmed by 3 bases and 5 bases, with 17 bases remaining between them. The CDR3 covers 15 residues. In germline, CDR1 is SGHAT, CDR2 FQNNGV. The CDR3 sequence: CASSFGAGQVDEQYF. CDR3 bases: TGTGCCAGCAGCTTCGGTGCGGGACAAGTCGACGAGCAGTACTTC.

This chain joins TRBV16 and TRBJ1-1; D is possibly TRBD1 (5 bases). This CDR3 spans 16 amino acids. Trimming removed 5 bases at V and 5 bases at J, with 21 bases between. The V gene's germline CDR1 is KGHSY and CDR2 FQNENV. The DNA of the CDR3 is TGTGCCAGCAGCAGAGGGACTATTGCCCTTGGGACTGAAGCTTTCTTT. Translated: CASSRGTIALGTEAFF.

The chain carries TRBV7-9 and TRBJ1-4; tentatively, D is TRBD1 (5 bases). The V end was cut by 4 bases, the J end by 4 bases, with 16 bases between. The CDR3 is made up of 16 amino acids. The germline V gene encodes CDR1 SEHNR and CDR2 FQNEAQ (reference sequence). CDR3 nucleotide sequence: TGTGCCAGCAGCTCCCCCTCGACAGCCTATAATGAAAAACTGTTTTTT. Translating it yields CASSSPSTAYNEKLFF.

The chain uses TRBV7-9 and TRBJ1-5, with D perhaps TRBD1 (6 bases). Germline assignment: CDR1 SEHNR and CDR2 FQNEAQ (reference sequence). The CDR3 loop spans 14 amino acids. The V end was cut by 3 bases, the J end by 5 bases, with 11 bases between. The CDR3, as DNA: TGTGCCAGCAGCTTCGGGGGGCCGGATCAGCCCCAGCATTTT. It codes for CASSFGGPDQPQHF.

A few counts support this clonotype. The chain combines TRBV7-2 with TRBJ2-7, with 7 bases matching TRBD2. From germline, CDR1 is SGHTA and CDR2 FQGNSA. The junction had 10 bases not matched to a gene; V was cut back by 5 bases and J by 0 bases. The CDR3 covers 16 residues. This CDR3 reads CASSRLGTSDSYEQYF. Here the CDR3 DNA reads TGTGCCAGCAGCCGACTTGGTACTAGCGACTCCTACGAGCAGTACTTC.

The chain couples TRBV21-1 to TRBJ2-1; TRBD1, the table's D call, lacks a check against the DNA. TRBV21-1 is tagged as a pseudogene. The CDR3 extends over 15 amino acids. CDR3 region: CASSKGQGIYNEQFF. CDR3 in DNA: TGTGCCAGCAGCAAAGGACAGGGGATTTACAATGAGCAGTTCTTC.